The clone carrying this TCR beta chain came up many times. Germline values: CDR1 SGHRS, CDR2 YFSETQ. The CDR3 spans 13 residues. The ends were cut back, 2 bases at V and 3 bases at J, with 8 bases in the middle. This record comes from a study of T-cell reconstitution after alpha-beta-depleted transplantation in children. TCRbeta library construction was performed incorporating unique molecular identifiers. Each CDR3 protein is one row after TCRdb ran MiXCR on the PCR reads. Altogether 150,000 to 200,000 distinct CDR3 sequences are present, roughly 10% being singletons, with the ten largest covering around 14%.

This clonotype originated in a boy aged 2-15 years with acute myeloid leukemia, due to receive a stem cell transplant. The chain employs TRBV5-1 and TRBJ1-2; possibly TRBD1 for D (6 bases). This material consisted of PBMCs, taken before TCRalphabeta/CD19-depleted stem cell transplant. The CDR3: CASSLNRDYGYTF. DNA of the CDR3: TGCGCCAGCAGCTTAAACAGGGACTATGGCTACACCTTC.